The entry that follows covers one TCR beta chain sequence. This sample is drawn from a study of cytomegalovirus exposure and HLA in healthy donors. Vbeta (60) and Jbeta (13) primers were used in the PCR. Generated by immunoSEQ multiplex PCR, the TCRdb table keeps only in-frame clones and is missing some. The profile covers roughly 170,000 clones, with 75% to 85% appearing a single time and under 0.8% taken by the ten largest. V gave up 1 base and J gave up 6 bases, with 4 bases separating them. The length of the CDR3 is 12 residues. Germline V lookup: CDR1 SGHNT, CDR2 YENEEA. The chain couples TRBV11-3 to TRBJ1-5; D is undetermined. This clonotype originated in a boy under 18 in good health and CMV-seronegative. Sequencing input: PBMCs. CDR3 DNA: TGTGCCAGCAGCTTAGGCAGTCAGCCCCAGCATTTT. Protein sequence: CASSLGSQPQHF.